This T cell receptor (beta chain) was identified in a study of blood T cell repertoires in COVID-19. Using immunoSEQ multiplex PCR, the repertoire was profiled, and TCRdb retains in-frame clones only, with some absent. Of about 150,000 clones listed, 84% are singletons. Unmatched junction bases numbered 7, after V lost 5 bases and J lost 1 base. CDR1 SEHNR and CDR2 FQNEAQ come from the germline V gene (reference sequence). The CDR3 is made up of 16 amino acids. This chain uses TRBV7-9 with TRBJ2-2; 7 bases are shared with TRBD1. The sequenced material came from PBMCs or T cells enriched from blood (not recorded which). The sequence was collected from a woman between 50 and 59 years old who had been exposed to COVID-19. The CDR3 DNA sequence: TGTGCCAGCAGCCTTCTACGGACAGGGAACACCGGGGAGCTGTTTTTT. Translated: CASSLLRTGNTGELFF. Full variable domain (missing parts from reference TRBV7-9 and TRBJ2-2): DTGVSQNPRHKITKRGQNVTFRCDPISEHNRLYWYRQTLGQGPEFLTYFQNEAQLEKSRLLSDRFSAERPKGSFSTLEIQRTEQGDSAMYLCASSLLRTGNTGELFFGEGSRLTVL.